A selection of T cell receptor beta chains follows, all from one sample in a study of technical replicates of blood from a handful of donors. Produced via immunoSEQ multiplex PCR; TCRdb's table is partial and in-frame only. The sample gives about 59,000 clones, roughly 95% of which show up once; over 4% is in the top ten. Sample: PBMCs. These receptors were taken from a human donor in good health. Some clones in this sample may be carry-over from other donors' samples. Each CDR3 is given with its conserved first and last residue. D genes are given only for firm matches.

len	v_gene	d_gene	CDR3aa
15	TRBV19	.	CASRIGQGGNQPQHF
13	TRBV7-9	.	CASSLQGKESYTF
13	TRBV11-2	.	CASSLPGAGELFF
12	TRBV9	.	CASSVVTAEAFF
13	TRBV7-9	.	CASSMAGRGELFF
16	TRBV5-6	TRBD1	CASSFYRGDMGNTIYF
13	TRBV19	TRBD1	CASRDRGTYEQYF
16	TRBV7-8	TRBD1	CASSPGTGASSYGYTF
16	TRBV7-9	TRBD2	CASSLRGLDGTGELFF
14	TRBV10-3	TRBD2	CAISETSGRQAQYF
13	TRBV5-1	.	CASSFKTDSPLHF
13	TRBV7-8	TRBD1	CASSLYRGTGQYF
14	TRBV5-1	TRBD2	CASSPTAGGNEQFF
16	TRBV2	TRBD1	CASSGRGTGSLNEQFF
15	TRBV9	TRBD2	CASSVAGTSADTQYF
14	TRBV29-1	TRBD1	CSVEDRDRGREQYF
15	TRBV7-3	.	CASSKYDRGGETQYF
18	TRBV4-2	.	CASSQGGPGRLSYNEQFF
14	TRBV4-1	.	CASSQSGLITEAFF
13	TRBV5-1	.	CASSFRDTDTQYF
13	TRBV29-1	TRBD1	CSARGQGNSEQYF
15	TRBV15	TRBD1	CATSILGQGAPEAFF
15	TRBV4-1	.	CASSTSAARNSPLHF
16	TRBV5-1	TRBD2	CASSWVGGRGTGELFF
17	TRBV5-1	TRBD2	CASSLALAGPSSYEQYF
16	TRBV4-2	.	CASSQGSAANTGELFF
13	TRBV7-3	.	CASSVQGNTEAFF
16	TRBV5-4	TRBD2	CASSLEGLAGADEQFF
15	TRBV11-2	TRBD2	CASSLVAGGPGEQYF
11	TRBV20-1	.	CSATPGYGYTF
18	TRBV4-2	TRBD2	CASSQEPGLAGVYNEQFF
17	TRBV4-3	.	CASSQDGGGAGNSPLHF
15	TRBV6-5	.	CASSLSGEGHYGYTF
15	TRBV6-5	TRBD1	CASAPFGGQGHGYTF
13	TRBV2	.	CASSEQTNYGYTF
16	TRBV4-2	TRBD1	CASSPGPRQGDQPQHF
11	TRBV7-2	.	CASSLVDEQFF
14	TRBV30	TRBD1	CAWSVVQGALPQHF
13	TRBV29-1	.	CSAGHTLQETQYF
14	TRBV11-2	.	CASSFQGSNQPQHF
14	TRBV5-1	TRBD1	CASTRDSPNYGYTF
16	TRBV27	.	CASTLKAESYNSPLHF
16	TRBV7-8	TRBD2	CASSKRREAKEDEQFF
12	TRBV29-1	.	CSVATHSYEQYF
14	TRBV5-8	TRBD2	CASSSGLADNEQFF
15	TRBV10-3	.	CAISEFSLVNTEAFF
14	TRBV7-9	.	CASSLGVAADTQYF
13	TRBV2	TRBD1	CASSEGTAMRYTF
17	TRBV11-3	TRBD2	CASSWSTGTSGTDTQYF
14	TRBV4-2	TRBD1	CASSQGDRGYGYTF
17	TRBV5-8	TRBD2	CASSLGTSGIKKETQYF
17	TRBV4-3	TRBD1	CASSPIVRTGGYNEQYF
18	TRBV19	.	CASSMPASPSRATDTQYF
12	TRBV6-1	.	CASTRGGTEAFF
15	TRBV6-5	.	CATGVPGVKAYEQYF